The rows below give T cell receptor beta chains drawn from one sample of a study of blood T cell repertoires in COVID-19. The repertoire was sequenced with immunoSEQ multiplex PCR; TCRdb's copy has only in-frame clones and lacks some. The sample has hundreds of thousands of clones, around nine tenths seen once. Input material: peripheral blood. These receptors originate from a woman between 65 and 79 years old with COVID-19, enrolled during active disease. Each CDR3 is given with its conserved first and last residue. The D gene is left open where the match is weak. Not all rows give a size; the values are once, few, many and, for expanded clones, a class.

D gene | clone size | J gene | V gene | CDR3 protein | CDR3 DNA
TRBD1 | - | TRBJ1-3 | TRBV2 | CASSWTGVFSGNTIYF | TGTGCCAGCAGTTGGACAGGGGTGTTTTCTGGAAACACCATATATTTT
TRBD1 | - | TRBJ1-2 | TRBV18 | CASSPPGAGGGYTF | TGTGCCAGCTCACCACCAGGGGCAGGGGGTGGCTACACCTTC
- | - | TRBJ2-7 | TRBV3-1/TRBV3-2 | CASSRQIASYEQYF | TGTGCCAGCAGTCGCCAGATAGCGTCCTACGAGCAGTACTTC
- | - | TRBJ2-5 | TRBV7-2 | CASSPLPAGTPQETQYF | TGTGCCAGCAGCCCCCTCCCGGCCGGGACTCCTCAAGAGACCCAGTACTTC
- | - | TRBJ2-6 | TRBV19 | CASRRVGGANVLTF | TGTGCCAGTAGACGGGTCGGTGGGGCCAACGTCCTGACTTTC
TRBD1 | - | TRBJ1-2 | TRBV4-1 | CASSHLGQGARDGYTF | TGCGCCAGCAGCCACCTGGGACAGGGGGCAAGGGATGGCTACACCTTC
- | - | TRBJ1-6 | TRBV27 | CASSSVRGDWYSPLHF | TGTGCCAGCAGTTCCGTACGGGGGGATTGGTACTCACCCCTCCACTTT
TRBD1 | - | TRBJ2-3 | TRBV25-1 | CASSEGATGVDSTDTQYF | TGTGCCAGCAGTGAAGGTGCGACAGGGGTGGATAGCACAGATACGCAGTATTTT
TRBD2 | once | TRBJ2-3 | TRBV9 | CASSVGTSATDTQYF | TGTGCCAGCAGCGTAGGGACTAGCGCCACAGATACGCAGTATTTT
TRBD1 | - | TRBJ1-1 | TRBV7-2 | CASSSSGGLAFF | TGTGCCAGCAGCTCCTCAGGGGGCCTGGCTTTCTTT
- | - | TRBJ1-6 | TRBV28 | CASSMTDNYNSPLHF | TGTGCCAGCAGTATGACGGACAACTATAATTCACCCCTCCACTTT
TRBD1 | - | TRBJ1-2 | TRBV27 | CASSRTGANYGYTF | TGTGCCAGCAGTCGGACAGGGGCTAACTATGGCTACACCTTC
- | - | TRBJ1-4 | TRBV28 | CASNSPWQGRDNEKLFF | TGTGCCAGCAATTCACCGTGGCAGGGGAGGGATAATGAAAAACTGTTTTTT
- | once | TRBJ1-2 | TRBV7-2 | CASRLTGTGGYTF | TGTGCCAGCAGACTAACAGGGACCGGAGGCTACACCTTC
- | - | TRBJ2-5 | TRBV3-1/TRBV3-2 | CASSPLRRLKRIQETQYF | TGTGCCAGCAGCCCACTACGACGGCTAAAGCGGATACAAGAGACCCAGTACTTC
TRBD2 | once | TRBJ2-1 | TRBV5-1 | CASSPGGVAGDVEQFF | TGCGCCAGCAGCCCAGGAGGAGTAGCGGGGGACGTTGAGCAGTTCTTC
TRBD2 | - | TRBJ2-1 | TRBV2 | CASGGAGGYNEQFF | TGTGCCAGCGGCGGAGCGGGGGGTTACAATGAGCAGTTCTTC
- | - | TRBJ1-5 | TRBV5-8 | CASSLNGRLGQPQHF | TGTGCCAGCAGCTTGAACGGTCGATTGGGCCAGCCCCAGCATTTT
- | few | TRBJ1-2 | TRBV5-1 | CASSPGDGYTF | TGCGCCAGCAGCCCAGGGGATGGCTACACCTTC
- | once | TRBJ1-1 | TRBV4-1 | CASSQDQQGPPGAFF | TGCGCCAGCAGCCAAGATCAACAGGGACCTCCCGGGGCTTTCTTT